The rows below give T cell receptor beta chains drawn from one sample of a study of CD8+CD57+ T cells in acquired aplastic anemia. A single record per CDR3 protein comes from TCRdb applying MiXCR to the reads. The data contain roughly 260,000 distinct CDR3 sequences, more than 45% of them singletons. Sequences were obtained from sorted CD4+, CD8+, or CD8+CD57+ T cells (not recorded which) from PBMCs. The origin of the receptors is a human donor with aplastic anemia. Each CDR3 is given with its conserved first and last residue. The order of the fields is J gene, D gene, clone size, V gene, CDR3 protein, CDR3 DNA. A D gene is named only where the DNA matches it firmly. Rows give clone size only sometimes, using once, few, many, or a class for an expanded clone.

>TRBJ2-5|NA|NA|TRBV15
CATGKGGETQYF
TGTGCCACCGGAAAGGGGGGAGAGACCCAGTACTTC
>TRBJ2-1|TRBD2|few|TRBV7-9
CASSLAVAGEQFF
TGTGCCAGCAGCTTAGCTGTAGCGGGAGAGCAGTTCTTC
>TRBJ1-6|TRBD1|NA|TRBV24-1
CATRSGTDRTPLHF
TGTGCCACCCGTTCCGGGACAGATCGAACACCCCTCCACTTT
>TRBJ1-6|NA|NA|TRBV5-1
CASSLEGGEDSPLHF
TGTGCCAGCAGCTTGGAGGGTGGAGAGGATTCACCCCTCCACTTT
>TRBJ1-1|NA|NA|TRBV19
CASREQGERTEAFF
TGTGCCAGTAGGGAGCAGGGAGAGAGGACTGAAGCTTTCTTT
>TRBJ1-5|TRBD1|many|TRBV4-2
CASSQPGQLNQPQHF
TGTGCCAGCAGCCAACCGGGACAGCTCAATCAGCCCCAGCATTTT
>TRBJ2-3|NA|NA|TRBV7-8
CASSLIVSDTQYF
TGTGCCAGCAGCTTAATTGTGTCAGATACGCAGTATTTT
>TRBJ2-3|NA|NA|TRBV7-3
CATPPGGPGGTDTQYF
TGTGCCACCCCACCGGGAGGCCCAGGGGGCACAGATACGCAGTATTTT
>TRBJ1-2|NA|NA|TRBV29-1
CSVEEDGRVGYTF
TGCAGCGTTGAAGAGGACGGGCGTGTAGGCTACACCTTC
>TRBJ1-6|TRBD1|once|TRBV19
CASTQGATSPLHF
TGTGCCAGTACCCAGGGGGCGACTTCACCCCTCCACTTT
>TRBJ2-7|NA|many|TRBV29-1
CSVESRGQSEQYF
TGCAGCGTTGAGTCAAGGGGACAAAGCGAGCAGTACTTC
>TRBJ1-1|NA|many|TRBV6-6
CASSYEGMNTEAFF
TGTGCCAGCAGTTACGAGGGTATGAACACTGAAGCTTTCTTT
>TRBJ2-3|NA|NA|TRBV5-8
CASSLGGRGTDTQYF
TGTGCCAGCAGCTTGGGGGGGCGCGGTACAGATACGCAGTATTTT
>TRBJ2-1|TRBD2|NA|TRBV11-2
CASSQTSGGSYNEQSF
TGTGCCAGCAGCCAAACTAGCGGGGGCTCCTACAATGAGCAGTCCTTC
>TRBJ2-3|TRBD2|many|TRBV12-3/TRBV12-4
CASSFGGGASDTQYF
TGTGCCAGCAGTTTTGGCGGGGGGGCATCAGATACGCAGTATTTT
>TRBJ1-5|NA|NA|TRBV19
CASARDSHRPQHF
TGTGCCAGCGCCAGGGACTCCCATCGACCCCAGCATTTT
>TRBJ1-2|NA|NA|TRBV11-2
CASTEWRGLSGYTF
TGTGCCAGCACCGAATGGAGGGGATTAAGTGGCTACACCTTC
>TRBJ1-2|NA|NA|TRBV29-1
CSVEGRGWDYTF
TGCAGCGTTGAAGGGCGAGGGTGGGACTACACCTTC
>TRBJ1-5|NA|NA|TRBV12-3/TRBV12-4
CASSLSWQGSNQPQHF
TGTGCCAGCAGTTTATCGTGGCAGGGTAGCAATCAGCCCCAGCATTTT
>TRBJ2-7|TRBD1|NA|TRBV24-1
CAASGRTGAYYF
TGTGCCGCCAGTGGCCGGACAGGGGCGTATTACTTC
>TRBJ2-7|NA|NA|TRBV10-3
CATKIVPEQYF
TGTGCCACCAAGATAGTTCCGGAGCAGTACTTC
>TRBJ1-6|TRBD1|NA|TRBV24-1
CATLEGKGDRGRTYSPLHF
TGTGCCACCCTAGAGGGGAAGGGGGACAGGGGGCGTACCTATTCACCCCTCCACTTT
>TRBJ1-6|NA|many|TRBV6-2/TRBV6-3
CASSYDLRNSPLHF
TGTGCCAGCAGTTACGACCTACGGAATTCACCCCTCCACTTT
>TRBJ1-1|NA|NA|TRBV10-2
CASSDPGYSAEAFF
TGCGCCAGCAGTGACCCAGGGTACAGTGCTGAAGCTTTCTTT
>TRBJ1-2|TRBD1|few|TRBV7-9
CASSSVGQGTDGYTF
TGTGCCAGCAGCTCGGTCGGACAGGGGACCGATGGCTACACCTTC
>TRBJ1-2|TRBD1|few|TRBV10-3
CAISTGTGPYGYTF
TGTGCCATCAGTACCGGGACAGGGCCCTATGGCTACACCTTC
>TRBJ1-1|TRBD1|many|TRBV15
CATSRDRGTEAFF
TGTGCCACCAGCAGGGACAGGGGAACTGAAGCTTTCTTT
>TRBJ2-2|NA|NA|TRBV6-5
CASSFARIEVTGELFF
TGTGCCAGCAGTTTCGCGCGCATCGAAGTTACCGGGGAGCTGTTTTTT
>TRBJ2-5|NA|NA|TRBV14
CASSQGRGAGVVQYF
TGTGCCAGCAGCCAAGGTCGGGGGGCCGGGGTGGTCCAGTACTTC
>TRBJ2-5|TRBD2|NA|TRBV7-8
CASSPPGLAGELETQYF
TGTGCCAGCAGCCCACCCGGACTAGCGGGGGAATTGGAGACCCAGTACTTC
>TRBJ2-5|TRBD2|NA|TRBV27
CASSREGQETQYF
TGTGCCAGCAGTCGGGAGGGTCAAGAGACCCAGTACTTC
>TRBJ1-6|NA|NA|TRBV19
CASSIEGDSPLHF
TGTGCCAGTAGTATTGAGGGGGATTCACCCCTCCACTTT
>TRBJ2-2|TRBD2|many|TRBV5-6
CASSDGTRSVGELFF
TGTGCCAGCAGCGACGGGACTAGGAGTGTCGGGGAGCTGTTTTTT
>TRBJ1-5|TRBD1|many|TRBV4-1
CASSPWTGINQPQHF
TGCGCCAGCAGCCCGTGGACAGGGATCAATCAGCCCCAGCATTTT
>TRBJ1-2|TRBD1|many|TRBV7-9
CASSLRQGARGYTF
TGTGCCAGCAGCTTAAGACAGGGGGCGCGTGGCTACACCTTC
>TRBJ2-5|TRBD2|NA|TRBV2
CASSASSGSLKTQYF
TGTGCCAGCAGTGCCTCTAGCGGGAGTTTGAAGACCCAGTACTTC
>TRBJ2-1|NA|many|TRBV19
CASSMEQHYYNEQFF
TGTGCCAGTAGTATGGAACAGCACTATTACAATGAGCAGTTCTTC
>TRBJ2-7|NA|many|TRBV7-9
CASSLVGGPYEQYF
TGTGCCAGCAGCTTAGTCGGAGGGCCCTACGAGCAGTACTTC
>TRBJ2-7|TRBD2|NA|TRBV2
CASRQIGTSGNYEQYF
TGTGCCAGCAGGCAAATCGGGACTAGCGGGAACTACGAGCAGTACTTC
>TRBJ2-1|NA|many|TRBV29-1
CSVDVRSAYNEQFF
TGCAGCGTTGATGTTCGGTCAGCTTACAATGAGCAGTTCTTC
>TRBJ2-7|TRBD2|NA|TRBV20-1
CSARDSGRERYEQYF
TGCAGTGCTAGAGATAGCGGGAGGGAGAGGTACGAGCAGTACTTC
>TRBJ1-1|TRBD1|NA|TRBV2
CASLPQGRLSTEAFF
TGTGCCAGCCTTCCACAGGGGCGGCTCAGCACTGAAGCTTTCTTT
>TRBJ1-4|NA|NA|TRBV4-3
CASSQATAGSATNEKLFF
TGCGCCAGCAGCCAAGCCACTGCAGGGAGTGCAACTAATGAAAAACTGTTTTTT
>TRBJ1-4|NA|NA|TRBV2
CASSEGGRRINEKLFF
TGTGCCAGCAGTGAAGGGGGACGACGAATCAATGAAAAACTGTTTTTT
>TRBJ2-7|NA|NA|TRBV6-9
CASTGLYEQYF
TGTGCCAGCACAGGCCTCTACGAGCAGTACTTC
>TRBJ1-6|NA|many|TRBV28
CASEGALRYNSPLHF
TGTGCCAGCGAAGGGGCGCTACGGTATAATTCACCCCTCCACTTT
>TRBJ1-6|TRBD1|many|TRBV6-1
CASTTGEENSPLHF
TGTGCCAGCACCACAGGGGAAGAGAATTCACCCCTCCACTTT
>TRBJ2-7|TRBD1|many|TRBV28
CASKGDREHYEQYF
TGTGCCAGCAAAGGGGACAGGGAACATTACGAGCAGTACTTC
>TRBJ2-1|TRBD2|many|TRBV7-9
CASSLSSGGQFF
TGTGCCAGCAGCTTATCCTCGGGAGGGCAGTTCTTC
>TRBJ2-7|NA|few|TRBV4-1
CASSHEGRATYEQYF
TGCGCCAGCAGCCATGAGGGCAGGGCCACCTACGAGCAGTACTTC
>TRBJ2-7|NA|NA|TRBV6-1
CASSEEREISYEQYF
TGTGCCAGCAGTGAAGAAAGGGAGATCTCCTACGAGCAGTACTTC
>TRBJ2-7|NA|many|TRBV7-8
CASNKHKDRITYEQYF
TGTGCCAGCAACAAACACAAAGACAGGATAACCTACGAGCAGTACTTC
>TRBJ2-7|TRBD2|NA|TRBV25-1
CASSHIAGGSSYEQYF
TGTGCCAGCAGTCATATAGCGGGAGGGAGCTCCTACGAGCAGTACTTC
>TRBJ2-7|NA|many|TRBV6-1
CASSEGRLVWTSEQYF
TGTGCCAGCAGTGAAGGCAGGCTAGTCTGGACGTCCGAGCAGTACTTC